This entry lists 5 T cell receptor beta chains sequenced from one sample in a study of shared clonotypes between healthy human individuals. TCRdb keeps only in-frame clones here, not all; method: immunoSEQ multiplex PCR. The table shows roughly 500,000 clones, with about 96% occurring only once. The source material was naive CD4+ T cells sorted from blood. Subset reported: CD45RA+ positively selected. These receptors all stem from a woman in her twenties or thirties in good health.

The V call is TRBV11-2, the J call TRBJ2-3, with D hard to call. The germline CDR1 and CDR2 sequences are SGHAT and FQNNGV. This CDR3 contains 14 residues. Trimming left V 1 base short and J 2 bases short, with 7 bases between. The CDR3 loop is CASSLVGYTDTQYF. CDR3 nucleotide sequence: TGTGCCAGCAGCTTAGTGGGCTACACAGATACGCAGTATTTT.

The rearrangement links TRBV27 to TRBJ1-1; no clear D gene. The CDR3 spans 16 residues. Germline V lookup: CDR1 MNHEY, CDR2 SMNVEV (reference sequence). With 7 bases removed from V and 0 bases from J, the gap between germline ends came to 18 bases. CDR3 DNA: TGTGCCAGCAAAGCTGGCGGGAGACCCATGAACACTGAAGCTTTCTTT. Its translation: CASKAGGRPMNTEAFF.

V is TRBV7-9 and J is TRBJ2-5, with 7 bases lining up with TRBD1. V shed 3 bases, J shed 4 bases, and the junction held 2 bases outside the gene matches. This CDR3 contains 13 residues. Germline loops: CDR1 SEHNR, CDR2 FQNEAQ (reference sequence). Here the CDR3 reads CASSLGQRETQYF. The CDR3 bases are TGTGCCAGCAGCTTGGGACAGAGAGAGACCCAGTACTTC.

V usage is TRBV15 and J usage is TRBJ2-1; a weak D match, TRBD1 (6 bases). Trimming left V 5 bases short and J 12 bases short, with 17 bases between. There are 13 residues in the CDR3. The germline gives CDR1 LNHNV, CDR2 YYDKDF (reference sequence). Here the CDR3 reads CATSLQGLMGQFF. The CDR3 coding sequence is TGTGCCACCAGCTTGCAGGGGCTTATGGGGCAGTTCTTC.

This chain connects TRBV7-9 to TRBJ2-5; D is unresolved. Per the germline V gene, CDR1 is SEHNR and CDR2 is FQNEAQ (reference sequence). Trimming shortened V by 5 bases and J by 0 bases, and 10 bases separated the two germline ends. The CDR3 has 14 amino acids. Written as DNA, the CDR3 is TGTGCCAGCAGCACCGTCGGCAACCAAGAGACCCAGTACTTC. Residues: CASSTVGNQETQYF.